This T cell receptor beta chain was retrieved from a study of shared clonotypes between healthy human individuals. Germline CDR1 reads MGHRA; CDR2 reads YSYEKL. This CDR3 region has 14 residues. The V and J ends lost 1 base and 5 bases respectively, with 11 bases between them. A CD45RA+ naive subset and a CD45RA-negative memory subset were split from CD4+ cells. Only in-frame clones appear in the TCRdb table, and some are missing; sequencing was by immunoSEQ multiplex PCR. The repertoire holds about 2 million clones, with approximately 95% as singletons. The sequenced sample was naive CD4+ T cells sorted from blood. The subset here: CD45RA+ positively selected. The TCR comes from a man younger than 35 in good health. The chain recombines TRBV4-1 with TRBJ2-5; the D gene could be TRBD1 or TRBD2 (5 bases each). The CDR3 loop reads CASSQVVGVETQYF. As DNA, the CDR3 is TGCGCCAGCAGCCAAGTAGTGGGGGTGGAGACCCAGTACTTC.